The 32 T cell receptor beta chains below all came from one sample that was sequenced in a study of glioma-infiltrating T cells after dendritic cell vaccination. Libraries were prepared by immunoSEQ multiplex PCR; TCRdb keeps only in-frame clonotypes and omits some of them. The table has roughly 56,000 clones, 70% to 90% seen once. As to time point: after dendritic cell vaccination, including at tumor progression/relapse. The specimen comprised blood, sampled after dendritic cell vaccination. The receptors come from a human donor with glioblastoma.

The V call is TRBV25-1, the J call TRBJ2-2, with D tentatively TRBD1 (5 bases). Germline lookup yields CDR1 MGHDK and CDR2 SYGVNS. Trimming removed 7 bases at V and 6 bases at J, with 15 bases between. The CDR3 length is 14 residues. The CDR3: CASTDGLGAGELFF. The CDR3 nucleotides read TGTGCCAGCACAGACGGGTTAGGGGCCGGGGAGCTGTTTTTT.

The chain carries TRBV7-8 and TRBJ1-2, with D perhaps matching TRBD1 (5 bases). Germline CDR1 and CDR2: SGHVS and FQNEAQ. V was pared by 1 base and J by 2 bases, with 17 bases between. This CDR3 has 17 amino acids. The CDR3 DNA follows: TGTGCCAGCAGCTTAGGTGGCGGGGTGGGGGGGAACTATGGCTACACCTTC. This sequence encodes CASSLGGGVGGNYGYTF.

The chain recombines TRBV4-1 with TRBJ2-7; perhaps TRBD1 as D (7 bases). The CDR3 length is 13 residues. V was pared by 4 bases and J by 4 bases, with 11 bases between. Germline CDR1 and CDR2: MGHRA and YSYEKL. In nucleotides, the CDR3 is TGCGCCAGCAGCCTCTCAGGGGGGTACGAGCAGTACTTC. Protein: CASSLSGGYEQYF.

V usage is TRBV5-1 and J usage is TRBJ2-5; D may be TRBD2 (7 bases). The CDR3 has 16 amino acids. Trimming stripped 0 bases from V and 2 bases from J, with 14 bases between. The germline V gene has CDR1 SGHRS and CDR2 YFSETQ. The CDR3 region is CASSLARGAEQETQYF. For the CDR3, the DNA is TGCGCCAGCAGCTTGGCCCGGGGGGCCGAACAAGAGACCCAGTACTTC.

The CDR3 DNA reads TGTGCCAGCAGCGTAGGAGCGGGGGTCACAGATACGCAGTATTTT. The encoded protein is CASSVGAGVTDTQYF. V is TRBV9 and J is TRBJ2-3; 8 nucleotides match TRBD2. There are 15 residues in the CDR3. V shed 0 bases and J 2 bases; nucleotides not matched to a gene: 2. Per the germline V gene, CDR1 is SGDLS and CDR2 is YYNGEE.

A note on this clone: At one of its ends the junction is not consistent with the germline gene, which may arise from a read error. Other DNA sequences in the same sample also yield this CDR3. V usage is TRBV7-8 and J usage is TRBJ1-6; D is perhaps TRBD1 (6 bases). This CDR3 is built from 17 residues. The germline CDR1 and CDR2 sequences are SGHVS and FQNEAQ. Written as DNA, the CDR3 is TGTGCCAGCAGCTTATTGACGGGGAGGGGGTATAATTCCCCCCTCCACTTT. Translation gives CASSLLTGRGYNSPLHF.

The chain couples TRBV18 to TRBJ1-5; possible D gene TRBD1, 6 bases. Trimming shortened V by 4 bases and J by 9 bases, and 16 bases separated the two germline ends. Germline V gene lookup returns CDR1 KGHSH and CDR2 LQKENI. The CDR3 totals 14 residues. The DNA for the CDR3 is TGTGCCAGCTCACTCAACAGGGTCGTGGCGCCCCAGCATTTT. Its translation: CASSLNRVVAPQHF.

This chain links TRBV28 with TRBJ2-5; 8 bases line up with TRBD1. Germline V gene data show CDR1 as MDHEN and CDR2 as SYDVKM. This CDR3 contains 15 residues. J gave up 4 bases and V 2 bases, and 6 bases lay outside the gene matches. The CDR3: CASSLQGAYGETQYF. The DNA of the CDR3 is TGTGCCAGCAGTTTACAGGGGGCTTATGGAGAGACCCAGTACTTC.

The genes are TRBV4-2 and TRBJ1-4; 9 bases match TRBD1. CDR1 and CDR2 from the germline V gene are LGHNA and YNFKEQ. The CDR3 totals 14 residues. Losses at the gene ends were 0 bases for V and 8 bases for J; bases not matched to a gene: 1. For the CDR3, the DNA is TGTGCCAGCAGCCAAGAGGGACAGGGAGAAAAACTGTTTTTT. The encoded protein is CASSQEGQGEKLFF.

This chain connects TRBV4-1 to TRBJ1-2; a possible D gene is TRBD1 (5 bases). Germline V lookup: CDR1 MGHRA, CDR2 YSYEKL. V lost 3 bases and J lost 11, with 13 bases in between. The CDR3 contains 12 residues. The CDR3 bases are TGCGCCAGCAGCCACGTGGGGGGAAGTTACACCTTC. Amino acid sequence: CASSHVGGSYTF.

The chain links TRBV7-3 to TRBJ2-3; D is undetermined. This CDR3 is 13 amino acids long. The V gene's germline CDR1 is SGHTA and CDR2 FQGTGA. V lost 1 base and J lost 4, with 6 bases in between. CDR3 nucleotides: TGTGCCAGCAGCTTAAGTAGTGCAGATACGCAGTATTTT. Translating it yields CASSLSSADTQYF.

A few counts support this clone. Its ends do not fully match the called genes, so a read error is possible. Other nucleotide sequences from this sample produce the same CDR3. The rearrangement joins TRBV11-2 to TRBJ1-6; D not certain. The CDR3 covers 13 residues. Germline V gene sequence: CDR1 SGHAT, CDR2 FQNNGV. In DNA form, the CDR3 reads TGTGCCAGCAGCCGAGGGCGGAATTCCCCCCTCCACTTT. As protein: CASSRGRNSPLHF.

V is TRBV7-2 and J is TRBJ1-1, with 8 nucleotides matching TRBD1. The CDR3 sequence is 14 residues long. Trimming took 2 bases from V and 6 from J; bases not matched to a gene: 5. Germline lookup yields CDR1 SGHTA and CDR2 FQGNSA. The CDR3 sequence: CASSLTSGGPEAFF. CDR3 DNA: TGTGCCAGCAGCTTAACCTCAGGGGGCCCTGAAGCTTTCTTT.

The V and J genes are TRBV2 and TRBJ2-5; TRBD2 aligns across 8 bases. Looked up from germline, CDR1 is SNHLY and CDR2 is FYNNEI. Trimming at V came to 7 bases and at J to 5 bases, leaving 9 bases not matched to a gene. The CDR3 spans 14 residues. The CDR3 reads CASIPGGALETQYF. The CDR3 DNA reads TGTGCCAGCATCCCCGGGGGGGCCTTGGAGACCCAGTACTTC.

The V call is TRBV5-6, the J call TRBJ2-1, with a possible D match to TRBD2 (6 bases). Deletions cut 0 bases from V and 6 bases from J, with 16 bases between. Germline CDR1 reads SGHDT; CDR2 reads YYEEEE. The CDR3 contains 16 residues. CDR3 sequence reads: CASSLEVGGGTNEQFF. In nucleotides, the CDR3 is TGTGCCAGCAGCTTGGAGGTTGGTGGGGGGACCAATGAGCAGTTCTTC. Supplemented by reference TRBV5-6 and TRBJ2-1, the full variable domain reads DAGVTQSPTHLIKTRGQQVTLRCSPKSGHDTVSWYQQALGQGPQFIFQYYEEEERQRGNFPDRFSGHQFPNYSSELNVNALLLGDSALYLCASSLEVGGGTNEQFFGPGTRLTVL.

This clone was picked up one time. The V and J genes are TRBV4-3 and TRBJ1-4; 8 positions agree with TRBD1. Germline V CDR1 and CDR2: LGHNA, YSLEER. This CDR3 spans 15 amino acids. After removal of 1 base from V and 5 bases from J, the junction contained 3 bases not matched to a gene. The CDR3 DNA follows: TGCGCCAGCAGCCAAGGGGACAGGAGAAATGAAAAACTGTTTTTT. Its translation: CASSQGDRRNEKLFF.

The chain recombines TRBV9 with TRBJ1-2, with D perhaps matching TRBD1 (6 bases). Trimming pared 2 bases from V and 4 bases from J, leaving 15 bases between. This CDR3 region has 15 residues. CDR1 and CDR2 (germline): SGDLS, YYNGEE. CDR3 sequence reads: CASSVYRDSSYGYTF. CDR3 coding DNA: TGTGCCAGCAGCGTCTACAGGGATTCTAGCTATGGCTACACCTTC.

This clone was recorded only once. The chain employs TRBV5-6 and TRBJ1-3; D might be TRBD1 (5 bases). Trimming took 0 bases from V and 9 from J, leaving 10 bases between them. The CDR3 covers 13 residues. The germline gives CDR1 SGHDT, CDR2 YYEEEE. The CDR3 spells CASSLEGLGTIYF. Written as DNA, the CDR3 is TGTGCCAGCAGCTTGGAGGGGTTGGGCACCATATATTTT.

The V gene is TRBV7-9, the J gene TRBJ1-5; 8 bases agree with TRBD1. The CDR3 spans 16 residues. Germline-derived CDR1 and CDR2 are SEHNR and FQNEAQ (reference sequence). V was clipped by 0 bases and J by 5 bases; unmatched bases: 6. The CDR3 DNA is TGTGCCAGCAGCTTAGCATCGCCAGGGGGCCATCAGCCCCAGCATTTT. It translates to CASSLASPGGHQPQHF.

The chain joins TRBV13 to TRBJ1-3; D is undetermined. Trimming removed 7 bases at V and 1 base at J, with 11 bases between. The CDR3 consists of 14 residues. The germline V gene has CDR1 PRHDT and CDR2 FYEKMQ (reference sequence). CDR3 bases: TGTGCCAGCAAACGGGATGGTTCTGGAAACACCATATATTTT. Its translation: CASKRDGSGNTIYF. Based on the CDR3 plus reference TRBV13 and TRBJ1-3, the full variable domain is AAGVIQSPRHLIKEKRETATLKCYPIPRHDTVYWYQQGPGQDPQFLISFYEKMQSDKGSIPDRFSAQQFSDYHSELNMSSLELGDSALYFCASKRDGSGNTIYFGEGSWLTVV.

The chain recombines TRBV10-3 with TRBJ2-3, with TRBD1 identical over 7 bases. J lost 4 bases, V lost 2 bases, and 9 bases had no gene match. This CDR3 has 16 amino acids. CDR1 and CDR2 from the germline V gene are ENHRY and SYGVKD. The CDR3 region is CAISEPGTDLSDTQYF. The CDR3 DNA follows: TGTGCCATCAGTGAGCCCGGGACAGATCTTTCAGATACGCAGTATTTT.

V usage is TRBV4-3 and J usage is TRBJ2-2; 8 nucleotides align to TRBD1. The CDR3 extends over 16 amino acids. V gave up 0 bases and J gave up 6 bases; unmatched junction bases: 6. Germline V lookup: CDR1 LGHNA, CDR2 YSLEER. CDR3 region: CASSQDLDRVSGELFF. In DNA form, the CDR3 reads TGCGCCAGCAGCCAAGATCTGGACAGGGTTTCCGGGGAGCTGTTTTTT.

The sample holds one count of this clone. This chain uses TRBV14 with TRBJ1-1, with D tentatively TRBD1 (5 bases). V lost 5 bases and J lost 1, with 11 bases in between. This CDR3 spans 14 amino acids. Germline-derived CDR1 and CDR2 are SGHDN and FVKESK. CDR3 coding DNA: TGTGCCAGCAGCGTGACAGTCTCGAACACTGAAGCTTTCTTT. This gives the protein CASSVTVSNTEAFF.

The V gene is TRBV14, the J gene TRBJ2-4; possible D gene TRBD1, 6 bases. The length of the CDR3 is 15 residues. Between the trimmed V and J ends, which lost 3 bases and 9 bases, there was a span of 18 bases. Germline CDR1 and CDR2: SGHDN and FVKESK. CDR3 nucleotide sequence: TGTGCCAGCAGCCATGGAACAGGGCGTTTGGGCATTCAGTACTTC. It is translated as CASSHGTGRLGIQYF.

CDR3 amino acids: CASSSSGGYEQYF. CDR3 nucleotides: TGTGCCAGTAGTTCCTCGGGGGGGTACGAGCAGTACTTC. V usage is TRBV19 and J usage is TRBJ2-7; TRBD2 agrees at 8 bases. V shed 5 bases, J shed 4 bases, and the junction held 4 bases outside the gene matches. CDR3 length equals 13 residues. CDR1 is LNHDA, CDR2 SQIVND, per germline (reference sequence). Combining the CDR3 with reference TRBV19 and TRBJ2-7 gives the whole variable domain DGGITQSPKYLFRKEGQNVTLSCEQNLNHDAMYWYRQDPGQGLRLIYYSQIVNDFQKGDIAEGYSVSREKKESFPLTVTSAQKNPTAFYLCASSSSGGYEQYFGPGTRLTVT.

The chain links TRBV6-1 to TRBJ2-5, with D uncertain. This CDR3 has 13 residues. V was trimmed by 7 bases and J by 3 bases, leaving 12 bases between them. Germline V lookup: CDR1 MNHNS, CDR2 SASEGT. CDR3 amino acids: CASKRLGKETQYF. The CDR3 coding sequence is TGTGCCAGCAAAAGGCTAGGAAAAGAGACCCAGTACTTC.

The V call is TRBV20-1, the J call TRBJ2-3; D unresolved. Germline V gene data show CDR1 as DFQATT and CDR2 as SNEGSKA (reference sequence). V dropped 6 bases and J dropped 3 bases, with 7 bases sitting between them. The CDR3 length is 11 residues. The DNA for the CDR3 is TGCAGTGCGGTGGAGACAGATACGCAGTATTTT. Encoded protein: CSAVETDTQYF.

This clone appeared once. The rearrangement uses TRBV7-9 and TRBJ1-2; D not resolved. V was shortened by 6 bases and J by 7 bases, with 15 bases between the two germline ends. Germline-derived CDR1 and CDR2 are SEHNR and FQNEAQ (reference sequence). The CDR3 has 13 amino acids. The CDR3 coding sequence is TGTGCCAGCAGTGCTCAGGTTAATGGTGGCTACACCTTC. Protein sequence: CASSAQVNGGYTF.

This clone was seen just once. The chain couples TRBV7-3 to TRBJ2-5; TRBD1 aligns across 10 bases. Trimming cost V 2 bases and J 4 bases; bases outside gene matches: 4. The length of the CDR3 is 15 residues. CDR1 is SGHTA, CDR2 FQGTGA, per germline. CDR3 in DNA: TGTGCCAGCAGCTTAGGGCGGACAGGGGGAGAGACCCAGTACTTC. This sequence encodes CASSLGRTGGETQYF.

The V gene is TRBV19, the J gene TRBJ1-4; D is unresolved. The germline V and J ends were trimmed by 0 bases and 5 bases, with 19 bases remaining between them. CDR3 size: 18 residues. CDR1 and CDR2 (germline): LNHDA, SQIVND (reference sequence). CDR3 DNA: TGTGCCAGTAGTATAGATCGCGCGGCGGGAAACTTAAATGAAAAACTGTTTTTT. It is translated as CASSIDRAAGNLNEKLFF. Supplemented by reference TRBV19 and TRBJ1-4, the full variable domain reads DGGITQSPKYLFRKEGQNVTLSCEQNLNHDAMYWYRQDPGQGLRLIYYSQIVNDFQKGDIAEGYSVSREKKESFPLTVTSAQKNPTAFYLCASSIDRAAGNLNEKLFFGSGTQLSVL.

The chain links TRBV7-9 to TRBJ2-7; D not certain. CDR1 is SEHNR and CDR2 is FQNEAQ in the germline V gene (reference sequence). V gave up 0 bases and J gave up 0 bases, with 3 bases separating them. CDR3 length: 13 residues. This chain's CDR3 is CASSLAGSYEQYF. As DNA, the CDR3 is TGTGCCAGCAGCTTAGCCGGCTCCTACGAGCAGTACTTC.

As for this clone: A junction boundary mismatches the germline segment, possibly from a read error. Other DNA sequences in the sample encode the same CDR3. The CDR3 here is CASSGTGGGGNSPLHF. In nucleotides, the CDR3 is TGTGCCAGCAGTGGCACAGGGGGTGGGGGAAATTCCCCCCTCCACTTT. V is TRBV25-1 and J is TRBJ1-6; 8 nucleotides match TRBD1. The germline V gene encodes CDR1 MGHDK and CDR2 SYGVNS. The CDR3 spans 16 residues. Full variable domain (remainder filled in from reference TRBV25-1 and TRBJ1-6): EADIYQTPRYLVIGTGKKITLECSQTMGHDKMYWYQQDPGMELHLIHYSYGVNSTEKGDLSSESTVSRIRTEHFPLTLESARPSHTSQYLCASSGTGGGGNSPLHFGNGTRLTVT.